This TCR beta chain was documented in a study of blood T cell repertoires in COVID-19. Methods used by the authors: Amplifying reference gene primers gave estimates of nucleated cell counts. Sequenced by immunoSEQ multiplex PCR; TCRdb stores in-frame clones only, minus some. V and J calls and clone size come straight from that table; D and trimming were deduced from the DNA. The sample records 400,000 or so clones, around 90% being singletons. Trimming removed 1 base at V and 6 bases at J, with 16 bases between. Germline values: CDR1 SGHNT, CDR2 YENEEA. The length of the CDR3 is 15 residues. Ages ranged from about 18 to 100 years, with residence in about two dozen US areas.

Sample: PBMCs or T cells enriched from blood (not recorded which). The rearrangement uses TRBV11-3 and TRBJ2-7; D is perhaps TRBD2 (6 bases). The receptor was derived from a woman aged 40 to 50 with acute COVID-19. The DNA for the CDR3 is TGTGCCAGCAGCTTAGGGGACTCCACAATCCGCGAGCAGTACTTC. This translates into CASSLGDSTIREQYF.